This record looks at one TCR beta chain sequence and its context. What it recognizes is unknown. Sequenced by immunoSEQ multiplex PCR; TCRdb stores in-frame clones only, minus some. The data show around 40,000 clones, around 88% seen once. These data belong to a study of T cells in localized non-small cell lung cancer. Broader study findings: With higher T cell density in blood came longer overall survival. Median detection of top 100 tumor clones in adjacent lung was about 60 clones. The study found T cell clonality highest in uninvolved adjacent lung, above tumor. Investigators sequenced only a single tumor region, leaving heterogeneity possible.

This specimen was peripheral blood, taken before any cancer treatment. The sequence derives from a man between 35 and 75 years old with stage I lung adenocarcinoma.

The CDR3 DNA sequence: TGCGCCAGCAGCCAGGTCAAACAGGGGACTGAGCAGTTCTTC. Translation: CASSQVKQGTEQFF. The J gene is TRBJ2-1, the V gene TRBV4-1; 7 bases line up with TRBD1. After removal of 3 bases from V and 9 bases from J, the junction contained 8 bases not matched to a gene. Germline-derived CDR1 and CDR2 are MGHRA and YSYEKL. The CDR3 has 14 amino acids.